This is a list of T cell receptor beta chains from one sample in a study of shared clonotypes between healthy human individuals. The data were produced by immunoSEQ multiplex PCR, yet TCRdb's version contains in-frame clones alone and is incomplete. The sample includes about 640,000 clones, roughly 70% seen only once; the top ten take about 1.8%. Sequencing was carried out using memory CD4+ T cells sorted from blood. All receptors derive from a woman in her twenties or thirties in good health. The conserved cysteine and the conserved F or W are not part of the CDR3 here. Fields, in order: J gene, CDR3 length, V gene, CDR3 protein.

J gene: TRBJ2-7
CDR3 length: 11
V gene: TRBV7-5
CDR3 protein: VRSLGWNYEQY

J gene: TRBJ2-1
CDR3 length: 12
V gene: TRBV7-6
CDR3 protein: ASSLGHAYNEQF

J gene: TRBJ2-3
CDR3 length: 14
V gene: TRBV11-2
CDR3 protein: ASSPGGWGQTDTQY

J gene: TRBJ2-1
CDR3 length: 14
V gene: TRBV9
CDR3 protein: ASSPGTIGLSNEQF

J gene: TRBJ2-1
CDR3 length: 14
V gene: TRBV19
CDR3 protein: ASSALAGPSYNEQF

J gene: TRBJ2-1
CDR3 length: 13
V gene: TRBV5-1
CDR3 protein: ASSASSGSYNEQF

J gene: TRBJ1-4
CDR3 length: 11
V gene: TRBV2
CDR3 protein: ASRSGPNEKLF

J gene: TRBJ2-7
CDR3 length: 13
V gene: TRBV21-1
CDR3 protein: ASQSTRDSRYEQY

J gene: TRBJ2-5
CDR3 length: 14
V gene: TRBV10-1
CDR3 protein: ASKRRAGVSQETQY

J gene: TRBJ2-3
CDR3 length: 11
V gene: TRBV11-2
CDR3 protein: ASSRSVADTQY

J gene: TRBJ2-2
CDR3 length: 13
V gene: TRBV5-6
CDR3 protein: ASSLEQGETGELF

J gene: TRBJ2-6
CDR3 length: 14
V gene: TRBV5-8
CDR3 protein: ASSLALSSGANVLT

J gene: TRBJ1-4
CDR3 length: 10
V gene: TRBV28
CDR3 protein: ASSGQNEKLF

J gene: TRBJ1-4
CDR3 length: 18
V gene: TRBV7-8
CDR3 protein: ASSLGLLLTGEATNEKLF

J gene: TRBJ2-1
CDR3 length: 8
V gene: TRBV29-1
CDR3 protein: SVEVFEQF

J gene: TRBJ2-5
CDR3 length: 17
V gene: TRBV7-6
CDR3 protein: ASSLAGRGRKVGQETQY

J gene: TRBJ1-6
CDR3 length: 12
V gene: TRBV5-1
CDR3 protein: ASSLGTAREPLH

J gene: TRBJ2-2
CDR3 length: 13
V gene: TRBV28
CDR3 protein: ASSLSGFRTGELF

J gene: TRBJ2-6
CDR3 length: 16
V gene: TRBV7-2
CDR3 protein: ASSLGLASGSGANVLT

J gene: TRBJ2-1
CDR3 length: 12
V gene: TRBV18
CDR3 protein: ASSLQESYNEQF

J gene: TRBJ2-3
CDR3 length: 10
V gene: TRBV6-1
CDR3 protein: ASNERTDTQY

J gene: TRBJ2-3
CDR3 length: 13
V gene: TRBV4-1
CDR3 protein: ASSQATSEADTQY